The subject of this entry is one T cell receptor beta chain. The antigen remains unidentified. The authors used template switching to add a universal primer site and gave cDNA unique molecular identifiers. Each CDR3 protein is one row after TCRdb ran MiXCR on the 5' RACE reads. The sample yields roughly 250,000 distinct CDR3 sequences, 11% to 15% seen once. The data belong to a study of identical twins. Study results and caveats: It was out-of-frame TCR alpha sharing in monozygotic twins that models underestimated. Potential partial confounding of zero-insertion analyses by invariant MAIT and iNKT cells was noted.

There are 12 residues in the CDR3. With 2 bases removed from V and 10 bases from J, the gap between germline ends came to 11 bases. Germline V lookup: CDR1 ENHRY, CDR2 SYGVKD. Sequencing used memory (CD45RO+) T cells sorted from blood. This receptor was identified in a woman younger than 30 in good health. The chain uses TRBV10-3 and TRBJ1-1; D might be TRBD1 (6 bases). Here the CDR3 reads CAISEKGDGAFF. In nucleotides, the CDR3 is TGTGCCATCAGTGAGAAGGGGGACGGAGCTTTCTTT.